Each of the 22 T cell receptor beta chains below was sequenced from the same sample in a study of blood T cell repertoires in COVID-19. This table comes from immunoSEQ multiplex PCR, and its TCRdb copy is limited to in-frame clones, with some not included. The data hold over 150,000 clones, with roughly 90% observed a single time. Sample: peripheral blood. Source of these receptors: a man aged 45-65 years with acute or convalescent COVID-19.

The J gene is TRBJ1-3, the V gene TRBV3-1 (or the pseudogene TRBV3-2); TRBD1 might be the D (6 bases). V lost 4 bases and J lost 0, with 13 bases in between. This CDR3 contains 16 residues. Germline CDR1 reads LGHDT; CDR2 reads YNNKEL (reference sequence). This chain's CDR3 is CASSRGPAVSGNTIYF. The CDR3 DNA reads TGTGCCAGCAGCCGGGGGCCGGCCGTCTCTGGAAACACCATATATTTT.

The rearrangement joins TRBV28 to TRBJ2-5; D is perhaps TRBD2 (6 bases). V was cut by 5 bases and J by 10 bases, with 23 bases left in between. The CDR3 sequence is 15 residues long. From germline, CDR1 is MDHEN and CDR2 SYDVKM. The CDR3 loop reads CASSPPPRAGGVQYF. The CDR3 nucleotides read TGTGCCAGCAGTCCACCCCCTCGTGCCGGGGGAGTCCAGTACTTC.

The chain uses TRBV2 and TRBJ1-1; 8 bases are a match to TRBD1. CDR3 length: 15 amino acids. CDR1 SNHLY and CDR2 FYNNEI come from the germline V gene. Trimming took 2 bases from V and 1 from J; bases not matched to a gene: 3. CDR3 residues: CASSESGTGNTEAFF. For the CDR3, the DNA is TGTGCCAGCAGTGAATCCGGGACAGGGAACACTGAAGCTTTCTTT.

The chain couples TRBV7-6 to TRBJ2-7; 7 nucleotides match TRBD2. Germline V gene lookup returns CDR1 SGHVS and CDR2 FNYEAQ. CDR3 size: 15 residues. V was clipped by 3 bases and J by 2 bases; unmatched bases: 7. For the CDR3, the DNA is TGTGCCAGCAGCTTCCTAGCGGAGGACCCCTACGAGCAGTACTTC. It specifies CASSFLAEDPYEQYF.

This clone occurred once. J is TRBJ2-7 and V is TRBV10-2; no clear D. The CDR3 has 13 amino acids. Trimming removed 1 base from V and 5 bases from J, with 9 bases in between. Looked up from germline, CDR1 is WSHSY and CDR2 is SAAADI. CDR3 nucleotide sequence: TGCGCCAGCAGTGAGTACTTGCGCGACGAGCAGTACTTC. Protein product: CASSEYLRDEQYF.

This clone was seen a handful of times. CDR3 region: CASSQRTRGANVLTF. The CDR3 nucleotides read TGTGCCAGCAGTCAGCGAACGAGAGGGGCCAACGTCCTGACTTTC. The chain joins TRBV28 to TRBJ2-6; D remains ambiguous. Germline V lookup: CDR1 MDHEN, CDR2 SYDVKM. CDR3 length: 15 residues. V lost 5 bases and J 4 bases, leaving 12 bases between the germline ends.

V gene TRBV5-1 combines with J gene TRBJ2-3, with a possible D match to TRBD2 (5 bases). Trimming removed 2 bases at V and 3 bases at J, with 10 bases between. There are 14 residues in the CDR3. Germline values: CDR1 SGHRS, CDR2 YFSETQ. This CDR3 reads CASSFDYLTDTQYF. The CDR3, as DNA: TGCGCCAGCAGCTTCGACTATCTAACAGATACGCAGTATTTT. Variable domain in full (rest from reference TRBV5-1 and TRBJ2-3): KAGVTQTPRYLIKTRGQQVTLSCSPISGHRSVSWYQQTPGQGLQFLFEYFSETQRNKGNFPGRFSGRQFSNSRSEMNVSTLELGDSALYLCASSFDYLTDTQYFGPGTRLTVL.

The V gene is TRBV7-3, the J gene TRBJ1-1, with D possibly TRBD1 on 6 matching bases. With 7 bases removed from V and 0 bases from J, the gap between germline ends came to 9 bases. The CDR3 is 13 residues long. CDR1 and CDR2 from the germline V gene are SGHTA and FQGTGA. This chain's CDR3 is CASKRGMNTEAFF. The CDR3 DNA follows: TGTGCCAGCAAGAGGGGGATGAACACTGAAGCTTTCTTT. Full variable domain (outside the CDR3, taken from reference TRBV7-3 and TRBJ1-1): GAGVSQTPSNKVTEKGKYVELRCDPISGHTALYWYRQSLGQGPEFLIYFQGTGAADDSGLPNDRFFAVRPEGSVSTLKIQRTERGDSAVYLCASKRGMNTEAFFGQGTRLTVV.

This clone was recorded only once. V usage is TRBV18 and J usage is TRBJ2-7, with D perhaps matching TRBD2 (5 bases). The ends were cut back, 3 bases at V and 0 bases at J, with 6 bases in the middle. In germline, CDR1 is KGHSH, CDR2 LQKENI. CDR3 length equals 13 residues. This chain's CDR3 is CASSPGSSYEQYF. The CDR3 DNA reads TGTGCCAGCTCACCTGGGAGCTCCTACGAGCAGTACTTC.

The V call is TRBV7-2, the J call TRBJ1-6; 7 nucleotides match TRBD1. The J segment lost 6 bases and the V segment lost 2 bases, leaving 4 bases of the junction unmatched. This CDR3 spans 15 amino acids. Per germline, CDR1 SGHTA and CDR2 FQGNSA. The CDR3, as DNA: TGTGCCAGCAGCTTACTCGGGACAGCTAATTCACCCCTCCACTTT. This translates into CASSLLGTANSPLHF.

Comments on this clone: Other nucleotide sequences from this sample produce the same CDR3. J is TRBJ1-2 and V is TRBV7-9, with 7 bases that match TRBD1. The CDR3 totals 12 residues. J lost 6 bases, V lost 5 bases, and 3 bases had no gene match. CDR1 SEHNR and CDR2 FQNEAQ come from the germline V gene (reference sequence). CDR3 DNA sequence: TGTGCCAGCAGCCCAGACAGGGATGGCTACACCTTC. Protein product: CASSPDRDGYTF.

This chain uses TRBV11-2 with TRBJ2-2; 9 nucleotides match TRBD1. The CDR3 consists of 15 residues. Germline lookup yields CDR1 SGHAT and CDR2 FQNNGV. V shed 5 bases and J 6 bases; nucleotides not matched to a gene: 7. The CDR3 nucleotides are TGTGCCAGCAGCCTCCTTGGACAGGGGCCCGGGGAGCTGTTTTTT. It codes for CASSLLGQGPGELFF.

The CDR3 is CASSFSGHYEQYV. The CDR3 coding sequence is TGTGCCAGCAGCTTTTCTGGACACTACGAGCAGTACGTC. This chain uses TRBV5-8 with TRBJ2-7, with a tentative D call TRBD1 (5 bases). This CDR3 spans 13 amino acids. V lost 2 bases and J lost 3, with 9 bases in between. The germline V gene has CDR1 SGHTS and CDR2 YDEGEE.

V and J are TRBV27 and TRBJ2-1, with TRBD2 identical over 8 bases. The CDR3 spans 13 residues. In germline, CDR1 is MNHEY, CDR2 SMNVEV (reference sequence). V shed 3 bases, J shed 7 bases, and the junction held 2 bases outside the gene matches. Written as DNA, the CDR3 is TGTGCCAGCAGTTTGGGCGGGAGGAATGAGCAGTTCTTC. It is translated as CASSLGGRNEQFF.

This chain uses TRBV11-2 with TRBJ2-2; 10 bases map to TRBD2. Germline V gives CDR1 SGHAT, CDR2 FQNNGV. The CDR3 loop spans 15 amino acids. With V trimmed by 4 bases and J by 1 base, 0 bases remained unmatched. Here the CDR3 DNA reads TGTGCCAGCAGCTGGACTAGCGGGAACACCGGGGAGCTGTTTTTT. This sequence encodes CASSWTSGNTGELFF.

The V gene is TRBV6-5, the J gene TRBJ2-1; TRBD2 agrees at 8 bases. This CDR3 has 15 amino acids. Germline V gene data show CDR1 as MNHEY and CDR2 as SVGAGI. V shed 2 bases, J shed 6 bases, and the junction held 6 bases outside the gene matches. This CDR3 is CASSYGRGGLNEQFF. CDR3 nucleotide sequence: TGTGCCAGCAGTTACGGTCGGGGGGGCCTCAATGAGCAGTTCTTC.

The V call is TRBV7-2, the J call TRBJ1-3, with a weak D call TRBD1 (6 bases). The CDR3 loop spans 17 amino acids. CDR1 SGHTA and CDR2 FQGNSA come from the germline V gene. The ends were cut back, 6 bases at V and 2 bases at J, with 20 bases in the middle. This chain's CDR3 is CASRTFPGAAAGNTIYF. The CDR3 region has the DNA TGTGCCAGCAGGACCTTCCCAGGGGCCGCTGCTGGAAACACCATATATTTT.

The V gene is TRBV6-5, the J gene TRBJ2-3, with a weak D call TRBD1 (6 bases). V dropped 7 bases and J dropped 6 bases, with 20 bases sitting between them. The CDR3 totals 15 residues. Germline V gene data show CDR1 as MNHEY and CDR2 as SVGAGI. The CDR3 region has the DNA TGTGCCAGCAAACCTCTAGTTGGGGGCGGGGATACGCAGTATTTT. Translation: CASKPLVGGGDTQYF.

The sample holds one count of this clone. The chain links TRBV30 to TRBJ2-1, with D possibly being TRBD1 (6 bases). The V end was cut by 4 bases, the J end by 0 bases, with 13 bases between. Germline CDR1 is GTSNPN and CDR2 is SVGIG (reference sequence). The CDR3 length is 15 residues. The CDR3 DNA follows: TGTGCCTGGAATATAGGGGGTGCCTCCTACAATGAGCAGTTCTTC. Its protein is CAWNIGGASYNEQFF.

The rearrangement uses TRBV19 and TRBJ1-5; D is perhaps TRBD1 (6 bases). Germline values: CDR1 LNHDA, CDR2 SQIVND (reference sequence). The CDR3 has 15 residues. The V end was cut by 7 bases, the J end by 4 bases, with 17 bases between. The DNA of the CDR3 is TGTGCCAGTACCTTAGGGCGGGGGGCGAATCAGCCCCAGCATTTT. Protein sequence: CASTLGRGANQPQHF.

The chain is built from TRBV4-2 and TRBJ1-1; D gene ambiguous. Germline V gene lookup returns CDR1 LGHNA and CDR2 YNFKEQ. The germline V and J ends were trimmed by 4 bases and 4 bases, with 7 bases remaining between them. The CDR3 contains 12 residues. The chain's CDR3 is CASSRGSTEAFF. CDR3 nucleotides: TGTGCCAGCAGCCGCGGCTCCACTGAAGCTTTCTTT.

The CDR3 loop is CASSLIPGQNTGELFF. The CDR3 DNA is TGTGCCAGCAGTTTGATCCCGGGACAAAACACCGGGGAGCTGTTTTTT. The V and J genes are TRBV27 and TRBJ2-2; a weak D match, TRBD1 (6 bases). Deletions cut 3 bases from V and 2 bases from J, with 13 bases between. Looked up from germline, CDR1 is MNHEY and CDR2 is SMNVEV (reference sequence). The CDR3 has 16 residues.